The 29 T cell receptor beta chains listed next were all sequenced from one sample in a study of blood T cell repertoires in COVID-19. This table comes from immunoSEQ multiplex PCR, and its TCRdb copy is limited to in-frame clones, with some not included. The sample contains approximately 260,000 clones, about 88% of which appear only once. The material sequenced was peripheral blood. The receptors were sampled from a man between 18 and 35 years old with active or convalescent COVID-19.

This clone occurred once. CDR3: CASSLDAGSETQYF. The CDR3 coding sequence is TGCGCCAGCAGCTTGGATGCGGGGAGCGAGACCCAGTACTTC. This chain links TRBV5-1 with TRBJ2-5; the D gene is possibly TRBD2 (6 bases). This CDR3 has 14 amino acids. V gave up 0 bases and J gave up 5 bases, with 11 bases separating them. Germline V lookup: CDR1 SGHRS, CDR2 YFSETQ. The full variable domain, rest sourced from reference TRBV5-1 and TRBJ2-5, is KAGVTQTPRYLIKTRGQQVTLSCSPISGHRSVSWYQQTPGQGLQFLFEYFSETQRNKGNFPGRFSGRQFSNSRSEMNVSTLELGDSALYLCASSLDAGSETQYFGPGTRLLVL.

V gene TRBV5-1 combines with J gene TRBJ2-1; D might be TRBD2 (7 bases). Germline values: CDR1 SGHRS, CDR2 YFSETQ. The CDR3 consists of 12 residues. V shed 4 bases and J shed 8 bases, with 10 bases lying between them. Written as DNA, the CDR3 is TGCGCCAGCAGCCCCGGGGGGCATGAGCAGTTCTTC. This translates into CASSPGGHEQFF.

The CDR3 coding sequence is TGCGCCAGCAGCTTGGCGGCAGGGGGCTACAATGAGCAGTTCTTC. Translation gives CASSLAAGGYNEQFF. The genes are TRBV5-1 and TRBJ2-1; 7 positions match TRBD1. This CDR3 spans 15 amino acids. V was pared by 0 bases and J by 3 bases, with 3 bases of the junction left unmatched. Germline values: CDR1 SGHRS, CDR2 YFSETQ.

This clone has just a few counts. The genes are TRBV7-3 and TRBJ2-7; D may be TRBD2 (5 bases). CDR3 length: 11 amino acids. V was cut by 8 bases and J by 3 bases, with 8 bases left in between. Germline values: CDR1 SGHTA, CDR2 FQGTGA. The CDR3 spells CASGLHYEQYF. CDR3 coding DNA: TGTGCCAGCGGACTTCACTACGAGCAGTACTTC. The full variable domain, its missing parts supplied by reference TRBV7-3 and TRBJ2-7, is GAGVSQTPSNKVTEKGKYVELRCDPISGHTALYWYRQSLGQGPEFLIYFQGTGAADDSGLPNDRFFAVRPEGSVSTLKIQRTERGDSAVYLCASGLHYEQYFGPGTRLTVT.

V usage is TRBV5-1 and J usage is TRBJ1-1; 7 nucleotides agree with TRBD1. This CDR3 has 17 amino acids. Germline values: CDR1 SGHRS, CDR2 YFSETQ. With V trimmed by 2 bases and J by 5 bases, 15 bases remained unmatched. The CDR3 DNA sequence: TGCGCCAGCAGCTTTGCTCTACTACAGGGGAGAGGGACTGAAGCTTTCTTT. As protein: CASSFALLQGRGTEAFF. The whole variable domain, filled in from reference TRBV5-1 and TRBJ1-1, reads KAGVTQTPRYLIKTRGQQVTLSCSPISGHRSVSWYQQTPGQGLQFLFEYFSETQRNKGNFPGRFSGRQFSNSRSEMNVSTLELGDSALYLCASSFALLQGRGTEAFFGQGTRLTVV.

This clone has only one observation. For the CDR3, the DNA is TGTGCCAGCAGGACGGGACAGAGCTTATATCAGCCCCAGCATTTT. Protein sequence: CASRTGQSLYQPQHF. The chain couples TRBV6-5 to TRBJ1-5, with 7 positions matching TRBD1. There are 15 residues in the CDR3. Germline CDR1 MNHEY, CDR2 SVGAGI. The junction had 10 bases not matched to a gene; V was cut back by 6 bases and J by 5 bases.

V and J are TRBV28 and TRBJ2-7; 8 nucleotides align to TRBD1. Germline-derived CDR1 and CDR2 are MDHEN and SYDVKM. The CDR3 extends over 13 amino acids. With V trimmed by 11 bases and J by 4 bases, 10 bases remained unmatched. The CDR3: CAGPGGLQYEQYF. CDR3 bases: TGTGCCGGCCCAGGGGGCCTCCAGTACGAGCAGTACTTC. Variable domain in full (rest from reference TRBV28 and TRBJ2-7): DVKVTQSSRYLVKRTGEKVFLECVQDMDHENMFWYRQDPGLGLRLIYFSYDVKMKEKGDIPEGYSVSREKKERFSLILESASTNQTSMYLCAGPGGLQYEQYFGPGTRLTVT.

The chain couples TRBV15 to TRBJ1-1; D gene ambiguous. Germline V gene data show CDR1 as LNHNV and CDR2 as YYDKDF (reference sequence). Trimming left V 3 bases short and J 1 base short, with 6 bases between. CDR3 size: 13 residues. The CDR3 sequence is CATSSRGNTEAFF. DNA for the CDR3: TGTGCCACCAGCAGTAGAGGGAACACTGAAGCTTTCTTT.

The genes are TRBV15 and TRBJ2-6; D gene uncertain. CDR1 and CDR2 (germline): LNHNV, YYDKDF (reference sequence). V was shortened by 9 bases and J by 0 bases, with 12 bases between the two germline ends. This CDR3 is 15 amino acids long. CDR3 sequence reads: CATRDWNSGANVLTF. In DNA, the CDR3 is TGTGCCACGAGAGACTGGAACTCTGGGGCCAACGTCCTGACTTTC. Supplemented by reference TRBV15 and TRBJ2-6, the full variable domain reads DAMVIQNPRYQVTQFGKPVTLSCSQTLNHNVMYWYQQKSSQAPKLLFHYYDKDFNNEADTPDNFQSRRPNTSFCFLDIRSPGLGDTAMYLCATRDWNSGANVLTFGAGSRLTVL.

The rearrangement uses TRBV28 and TRBJ2-2; a possible D gene is TRBD2 (6 bases). The CDR3 extends over 15 amino acids. The V end was cut by 7 bases, the J end by 6 bases, with 18 bases between. Germline-derived CDR1 and CDR2 are MDHEN and SYDVKM. The CDR3 protein is CASNTGGAAAGELFF. Here the CDR3 DNA reads TGTGCCAGCAATACGGGCGGGGCCGCCGCCGGGGAGCTGTTTTTT.

Only a few counts were recorded for this clone. The V and J genes are TRBV5-1 and TRBJ2-7; D ambiguous. The CDR3 extends over 14 amino acids. Trimming removed 0 bases at V and 5 bases at J, with 12 bases between. Germline CDR1 is SGHRS and CDR2 is YFSETQ. Written as DNA, the CDR3 is TGCGCCAGCAGCTTGGGCTTAGACTTGGACGAGCAGTACTTC. This translates into CASSLGLDLDEQYF.

V gene TRBV5-6 combines with J gene TRBJ1-2, with unresolved D. CDR1 and CDR2 (germline): SGHDT, YYEEEE. V lost 2 bases and J lost 2, with 4 bases in between. The CDR3 extends over 12 amino acids. CDR3 protein: CASSFQNYGYTF. The CDR3 DNA follows: TGTGCCAGCAGCTTTCAGAACTATGGCTACACCTTC. The complete variable domain, with remaining parts taken from reference TRBV5-6 and TRBJ1-2, reads DAGVTQSPTHLIKTRGQQVTLRCSPKSGHDTVSWYQQALGQGPQFIFQYYEEEERQRGNFPDRFSGHQFPNYSSELNVNALLLGDSALYLCASSFQNYGYTFGSGTRLTVV.

In its sample, this clone was seen once. The J gene is TRBJ2-1, the V gene TRBV9, with TRBD2 matching over 13 bases. After removal of 4 bases from V and 9 bases from J, the junction contained 7 bases not matched to a gene. The CDR3 length is 15 residues. The V gene's germline CDR1 is SGDLS and CDR2 YYNGEE. In DNA, the CDR3 is TGTGCCAGCAGCCCCACTAGCGGGGGGGCCAGTGAGCAGTTCTTC. It specifies CASSPTSGGASEQFF.

The chain combines TRBV15 with TRBJ2-5; a weak D match, TRBD2 (6 bases). Trimming stripped 8 bases from V and 1 base from J, with 14 bases between. Per the germline V gene, CDR1 is LNHNV and CDR2 is YYDKDF (reference sequence). The CDR3 extends over 14 amino acids. The CDR3 reads CATRRDGSQETQYF. Written as DNA, the CDR3 is TGTGCCACCCGACGAGACGGGAGCCAAGAGACCCAGTACTTC.

V is TRBV24-1 and J is TRBJ1-2; TRBD1 matches at 7 bases. The CDR3 extends over 16 amino acids. Germline CDR1 KGHDR, CDR2 SFDVKD. The V gene end was trimmed by 3 bases and the J gene end by 0 bases; junction bases not matched to a gene: 6. The CDR3 spells CATSDPQGSANYGYTF. The CDR3 DNA is TGTGCCACCAGTGATCCACAGGGGTCAGCTAACTATGGCTACACCTTC.

This sequence joins TRBV6-5 and TRBJ2-7, with 9 positions matching TRBD1. Germline loops: CDR1 MNHEY, CDR2 SVGAGI. The CDR3 covers 14 residues. With V trimmed by 6 bases and J by 8 bases, 11 bases remained unmatched. The CDR3 coding sequence is TGTGCCAGCAGCGCCGGGACAGGGTTTGGCAAGCAGTACTTC. It specifies CASSAGTGFGKQYF.

This chain uses TRBV5-1 with TRBJ1-1, with D tentatively TRBD1 (6 bases). The germline V and J ends were trimmed by 4 bases and 4 bases, with 11 bases remaining between them. The CDR3 runs 13 residues. The germline CDR1 and CDR2 sequences are SGHRS and YFSETQ. The DNA for the CDR3 is TGCGCCAGCAGCCTTACAGGGCTCACTGAAGCTTTCTTT. This codes for CASSLTGLTEAFF. The full variable domain, in which reference TRBV5-1 and TRBJ1-1 provide the parts outside the CDR3, is KAGVTQTPRYLIKTRGQQVTLSCSPISGHRSVSWYQQTPGQGLQFLFEYFSETQRNKGNFPGRFSGRQFSNSRSEMNVSTLELGDSALYLCASSLTGLTEAFFGQGTRLTVV.

CDR3 residues: CASSFPGGAREQYF. DNA of the CDR3: TGCGCCAGCAGCTTTCCCGGCGGGGCTCGCGAGCAGTACTTC. This chain uses TRBV5-1 with TRBJ2-7; weak D call: TRBD2 (6 bases). This CDR3 has 14 amino acids. Germline lookup yields CDR1 SGHRS and CDR2 YFSETQ. V was shortened by 2 bases and J by 6 bases, with 15 bases between the two germline ends.

The CDR3 nucleotides are TGTGCCAGCAGCCCGAGACAGGGGGCATACATTCAGTACTTC. Amino acid sequence: CASSPRQGAYIQYF. The chain couples TRBV28 to TRBJ2-4; TRBD1 matches at 10 bases. CDR1 is MDHEN, CDR2 SYDVKM, per germline. V was clipped by 6 bases and J by 8 bases; unmatched bases: 7. The CDR3 is 14 residues long.

This clone has more than one count but fewer than ten. The chain employs TRBV7-9 and TRBJ2-2; TRBD2 matches 7 bases. Germline V gene lookup returns CDR1 SEHNR and CDR2 FQNEAQ (reference sequence). Trimming removed 1 base from V and 4 bases from J; junction bases left unmatched: 3. The CDR3 has 15 residues. The CDR3 loop reads CASSLGDYTTGELFF. In DNA form, the CDR3 reads TGTGCCAGCAGCTTAGGGGACTACACCACCGGGGAGCTGTTTTTT.

As regards this clone: One end of the junction fails to match germline, which may point to a read error. This chain links TRBV2 with TRBJ1-6, with TRBD1 as a possible D gene (5 bases). The CDR3 length is 11 residues. Germline CDR1 reads SNHLY; CDR2 reads FYNNEI. The CDR3 reads CASSHGGIWNF. The CDR3 DNA reads as TGTGCCAGCAGTCACGGGGGGATTTGGAACTTT.

J is TRBJ2-3 and V is TRBV4-2; 10 positions agree with TRBD2. V lost 5 bases and J lost 3; bases outside the gene matches: 17. Germline V CDR1 and CDR2: LGHNA, YNFKEQ. CDR3 length: 19 amino acids. CDR3 DNA sequence: TGTGCCAGCAGCAATCGCGCCGGGTTCCCTAGCGGGAGAACAGATACGCAGTATTTT. Encoded protein: CASSNRAGFPSGRTDTQYF.

The chain couples TRBV6-5 to TRBJ1-4; 7 nucleotides line up with TRBD1. CDR3 length equals 13 residues. Per the germline V gene, CDR1 is MNHEY and CDR2 is SVGAGI. Trimming removed 6 bases from V and 11 bases from J; junction bases left unmatched: 9. The CDR3 DNA follows: TGTGCCAGCAGGGGGGACAGTGCCGCGAAACTGTTTTTT. This gives the protein CASRGDSAAKLFF.

The rearrangement links TRBV5-4 to TRBJ1-5; the D gene is possibly TRBD1 (5 bases). Germline V gene data show CDR1 as SGHNT and CDR2 as YYREEE (reference sequence). The CDR3 loop spans 15 amino acids. Trimming took off 3 bases at V and 4 bases at J, with 14 bases between the two ends. CDR3 residues: CASSSGGGGNQPQHF. CDR3 DNA sequence: TGTGCCAGCAGCTCTGGAGGCGGGGGGAATCAGCCCCAGCATTTT.

CDR3 protein: CAISDGRAMDSNQPQHF. In DNA, the CDR3 is TGTGCCATCAGTGATGGGAGAGCAATGGATAGCAATCAGCCCCAGCATTTT. The genes are TRBV10-3 and TRBJ1-5; no reliable D call. The germline V gene encodes CDR1 ENHRY and CDR2 SYGVKD. The CDR3 loop spans 17 amino acids. The ends were cut back, 3 bases at V and 0 bases at J, with 15 bases in the middle.

The V gene is TRBV7-2, the J gene TRBJ1-4; 9 bases are shared with TRBD1. Germline V CDR1 and CDR2: SGHTA, FQGNSA. The CDR3 contains 15 residues. Trimming removed 4 bases from V and 3 bases from J; junction bases left unmatched: 3. Here the CDR3 reads CASSWGQGPNEKLFF. The CDR3 DNA follows: TGTGCCAGCAGCTGGGGACAGGGACCTAATGAAAAACTGTTTTTT.

The chain recombines TRBV12-3 or TRBV12-4 with TRBJ2-7; no firm D call. Trimming pared 3 bases from V and 7 bases from J, leaving 10 bases between. The CDR3 is made up of 12 amino acids. The CDR3 nucleotides are TGTGCCAGCAGTTTTGTTTCGAGAGAGCAGTACTTC. This gives the protein CASSFVSREQYF.

The chain is built from TRBV27 and TRBJ1-2; perhaps TRBD1 as D (6 bases). The CDR3 extends over 14 amino acids. Germline loops: CDR1 MNHEY, CDR2 SMNVEV (reference sequence). The V gene lost 10 bases and the J gene lost 4 bases, with 19 bases spanning the gap. This CDR3 reads CANPSWGQGYGYTF. For the CDR3, the DNA is TGTGCCAACCCATCCTGGGGGCAGGGCTATGGCTACACCTTC.

For the CDR3, the DNA is TGTGCCAGCAGTTACTCGAGACAGGGCCATCAGCCCCAGCATTTT. It specifies CASSYSRQGHQPQHF. The genes are TRBV6-5 and TRBJ1-5, with TRBD1 matching over 7 bases. In germline, CDR1 is MNHEY, CDR2 SVGAGI. V lost 0 bases, J lost 5 bases, and 4 bases stayed unmatched. The CDR3 contains 15 residues.